This TCR beta chain is drawn from a study of cytomegalovirus exposure and HLA in healthy donors. Study summary: Around four fifths of approximately 400 genotyped donors fell in the Caucasian-associated ancestry cluster.

Primers: 60 Vbeta forward and 13 Jbeta reverse. TCRdb's table, derived via immunoSEQ multiplex PCR, lists solely in-frame clones and lacks some. The sample consists of roughly 140,000 clones, more than 75% of them appearing once. The CDR3 length is 16 residues. V was cut by 0 bases and J by 0 bases, with 10 bases left in between. Germline-derived CDR1 and CDR2 are SGDLS and YYNGEE. Source material: PBMCs. The TCR comes from a male donor in good health and CMV-seronegative. V and J are TRBV9 and TRBJ1-3; possible D gene TRBD1, 5 bases. CDR3 protein: CASSVGTGISGNTIYF. CDR3 bases: TGTGCCAGCAGCGTAGGAACAGGAATCTCTGGAAACACCATATATTTT. Full variable domain (outside the CDR3, taken from reference TRBV9 and TRBJ1-3): DSGVTQTPKHLITATGQRVTLRCSPRSGDLSVYWYQQSLDQGLQFLIQYYNGEERAKGNILERFSAQQFPDLHSELNLSSLELGDSALYFCASSVGTGISGNTIYFGEGSWLTVV.